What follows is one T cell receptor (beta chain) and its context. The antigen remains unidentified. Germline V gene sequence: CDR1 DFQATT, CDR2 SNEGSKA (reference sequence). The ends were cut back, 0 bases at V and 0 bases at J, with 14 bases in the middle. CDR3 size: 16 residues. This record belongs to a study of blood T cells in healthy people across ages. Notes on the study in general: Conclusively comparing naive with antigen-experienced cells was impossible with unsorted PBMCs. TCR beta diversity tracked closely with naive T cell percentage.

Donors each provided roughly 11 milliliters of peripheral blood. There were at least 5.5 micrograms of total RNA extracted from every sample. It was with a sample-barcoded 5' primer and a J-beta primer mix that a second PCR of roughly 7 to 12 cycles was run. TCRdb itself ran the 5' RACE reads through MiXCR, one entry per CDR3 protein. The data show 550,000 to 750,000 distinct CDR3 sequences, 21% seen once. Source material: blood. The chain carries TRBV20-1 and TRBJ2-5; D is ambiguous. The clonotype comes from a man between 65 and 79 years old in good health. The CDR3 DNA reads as TGCAGTGCTAGAGATCTCGGGCCTATAGACCAAGAGACCCAGTACTTC. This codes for CSARDLGPIDQETQYF.